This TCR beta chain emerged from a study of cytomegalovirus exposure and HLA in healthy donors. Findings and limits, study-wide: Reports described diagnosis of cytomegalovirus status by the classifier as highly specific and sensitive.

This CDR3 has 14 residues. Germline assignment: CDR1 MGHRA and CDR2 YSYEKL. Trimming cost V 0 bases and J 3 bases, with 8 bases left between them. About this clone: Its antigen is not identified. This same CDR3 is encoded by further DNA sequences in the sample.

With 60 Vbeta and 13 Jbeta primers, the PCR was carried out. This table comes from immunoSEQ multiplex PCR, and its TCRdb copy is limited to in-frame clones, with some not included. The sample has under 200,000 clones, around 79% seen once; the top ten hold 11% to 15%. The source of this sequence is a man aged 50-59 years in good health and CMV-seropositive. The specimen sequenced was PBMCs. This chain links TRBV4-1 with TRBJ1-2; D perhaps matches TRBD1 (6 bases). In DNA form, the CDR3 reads TGCGCCAGCAGCCAAGACAGGACAGACTATGGCTACACCTTC. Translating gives CASSQDRTDYGYTF.